This record covers a single T cell receptor (beta chain). Its antigen is currently unknown. Produced via immunoSEQ multiplex PCR; TCRdb's table is partial and in-frame only. The sample has roughly 56,000 clones, approximately 81% seen once. This sample stems from a study of OX40 agonist ivuxolimab in advanced cancers. Study-level background: Dosing consisted of intravenous ivuxolimab at 0.01 to 10 mg/kg every 2 weeks. Mean age 60 years, range 23 to 79; roughly 82% male. Study results and caveats: No determination was made of the antigen specificity of the expanded peripheral T cells. The study found that CD8+ T cells averaged more expanded clones than CD4+.

Looked up from germline, CDR1 is MDHEN and CDR2 is SYDVKM. The CDR3 is 15 amino acids. V dropped 2 bases and J dropped 0 bases, with 8 bases sitting between them. Material: CD4+ or CD8+ T cells sorted from blood, obtained in a trial of the OX40 agonist ivuxolimab. This TCR came from an adult with an advanced solid tumor such as melanoma, head and neck, liver or kidney cancer. This chain connects TRBV28 to TRBJ1-3; no reliable D call. The chain's CDR3 is CASSLGSYSGNTIYF. The CDR3 DNA is TGTGCCAGCAGTTTAGGTTCATACTCTGGAAACACCATATATTTT.